The TCR beta chain under discussion was sequenced for a study of T cell responses to AZD1222 COVID-19 vaccine (dated by TCRdb to the early 2020s). About the study as a whole: A total of about 230 trial participants underwent TCR sequencing, of whom about 200 received two doses of AZD1222 and some 26 received two doses of the MenACWY control vaccine. Enrollment into the trials was organized by age into subgroups of 18-55, 56-69 and 70-plus years, and those subgroups contained about 160, 30 and 59 TCR-sequenced participants, respectively. What the authors observed across the whole study: Most participants were white British and females outnumbered males, and the authors suggested that clonal diversity may have been underestimated. Because no day 14 peak-response samples were available, the repertoires could be characterized only after the peak T cell response. Conclusions about previously exposed vaccinees are limited because only a handful of AZD1222 recipients were SARS-CoV-2 seropositive at baseline. Vaccine-associated CD4 TCRs spanned the whole spike protein, with dominant responses in regions 160-218 and 743-854. The 56-69-year group was small, and its depth increase did not reach significance, likely because of low power. Nearly half of unique spike-specific TCRs reportedly recognized epitopes outside regions mutated in the B.1.351 and B.1.1.7 variants. After two AZD1222 doses, both the breadth and the depth of spike-specific TCRs were significantly higher than at day 0 and than in MenACWY recipients.

The CDR3 regions of human TCRbeta chains were analyzed by immunosequencing. The study's processing was this. Repertoire TCRs were checked for matches against a reference library of SARS-CoV-2-specific TCRs that had been generated using the MIRA antigen-specificity platform. Breadth meant the fraction of unique TCRs that were SARS-CoV-2-associated, whereas depth meant the fraction of total T cells that were SARS-CoV-2-associated. Using the MIRA data, each spike-specific TCR was mapped to the spike region that the TCR reacts to and placed in a CD4 or CD8 class. Log10-transformed breadth and depth values were compared by one-way ANOVA with Sidak's multiple comparisons tests. The table was pulled from immuneACCESS by TCRdb, which kept in-frame rearrangements only. Such tables lose some clones; where checked, under half of the loss comes from unresolved V genes, and the rest has no known cause. The V and J calls and clone size were taken over from that table, and D and trimming were inferred from the DNA. The sample has 110,000 or so clones on record, approximately 91% of them singletons. The ten largest clonotypes hold about 13% of the sample.

According to the study, the label for this sample's time point signals: baseline before first vaccination. Read against the paper, the sample's treatment or condition label means: meningococcal conjugate vaccine given as trial control. Vaccinee samples came from UK trials COV001 and COV002, including a single-blind randomized controlled phase 2/3 trial of AZD1222 (ChAdOx1 nCoV-19) in healthy adults. For TCRbeta chain sequencing, PBMC samples from trial participants were taken at day 0 and at day 28 after the second dose. The germline V gene specifies SGHAT as CDR1 and FQNNGV as CDR2. The CDR3, from cysteine to phenylalanine, totals 18 residues. Here the CDR3 DNA is all that survives: 54 bases in frame from base 1. Trimming leaves V shorter by 5 bases and J shorter by 8 bases, with the junction holding 20 bases beyond the gene matches. With regard to this clone: Its antigen is not yet known. No much larger clone is present one base from it, and per-base qualities are unavailable.

The TCR comes from an adult in good health. The starting material was peripheral blood, obtained on day 0 of MenACWY control vaccination. The chain links TRBV11-2 with TRBJ1-2; 10 bases in between match TRBD1. For the CDR3, the sequence is CASSHYRIRDRGSLGYTF. The sequenced DNA: TGTGCCAGCAGCCATTATCGCATCCGGGACAGGGGATCGTTGGGCTACACCTTC. Supplemented by the reference TRBV11-2 and TRBJ1-2 proteins around the CDR3, the complete variable domain is EAGVAQSPRYKIIEKRQSVAFWCNPISGHATLYWYQQILGQGPKLLIQFQNNGVVDDSQLPKDRFSAERLKGVDSTLKIQPAKLEDSAVYLCASSHYRIRDRGSLGYTFGSGTRLTVV.